This entry lists 17 T cell receptor beta chains sequenced from one sample in a study of a mutant IDH1 vaccine in newly diagnosed glioma. TCRdb keeps only in-frame clones here, not all; method: immunoSEQ multiplex PCR. This table holds approximately 50,000 clones, roughly 80% found once. Time point here: week 47, end of study. What each vaccine dose contained was 300 ug of mutant IDH1 20-mer peptide, accompanied by topical imiquimod. No cognate antigen is known for these TCRs. This specimen was PBMCs, taken from a glioma patient whose treatment included an IDH1 peptide vaccine. The receptors stem from a woman aged 45-65 years with glioma.

This clone turned up a few times. This chain uses TRBV7-3 with TRBJ1-2; D remains unclear. V was cut by 3 bases and J by 3 bases, with 14 bases left in between. The CDR3 sequence is 15 residues long. Germline loops: CDR1 SGHTA, CDR2 FQGTGA. Written as DNA, the CDR3 is TGTGCCAGCAGCTTTATCCGGGCCCACTACTATGGCTACACCTTC. It encodes CASSFIRAHYYGYTF.

This clone was counted between two and nine times. This chain connects TRBV29-1 to TRBJ2-5; D perhaps matches TRBD1 (6 bases). This CDR3 contains 14 residues. V lost 2 bases and J lost 8, with 18 bases in between. CDR1 and CDR2 (germline): SQVTM, ANQGSEA. CDR3 DNA sequence: TGCAGCGTTGAACTGGCAGGGGAGTTGAGCACCCAGTACTTC. The encoded protein is CSVELAGELSTQYF.

This chain links TRBV7-2 with TRBJ1-3, with D possibly being TRBD1 (5 bases). CDR1 and CDR2 (germline): SGHTA, FQGNSA. The V gene lost 5 bases and the J gene lost 0 bases, with 14 bases spanning the gap. This CDR3 comprises 16 residues. CDR3 amino acids: CASSARAISSGNTIYF. The CDR3 DNA follows: TGTGCCAGCAGCGCCAGGGCCATCAGCTCTGGAAACACCATATATTTT.

The table lists this clone with a count of one. The chain links TRBV6-5 to TRBJ2-1; 9 bases match TRBD1. Looked up from germline, CDR1 is MNHEY and CDR2 is SVGAGI. The CDR3 runs 15 residues. V lost 2 bases and J lost 7; bases outside the gene matches: 6. Here the CDR3 DNA reads TGTGCCAGCAGTTACGGGGGACAGGGTGTTAATGAGCAGTTCTTC. Translated, it gives CASSYGGQGVNEQFF.

This chain joins TRBV30 and TRBJ1-2; D remains unclear. The germline CDR1 and CDR2 sequences are GTSNPN and SVGIG (reference sequence). The V end lost 5 bases, the J end lost 7 bases, and 14 bases lay between the germline ends. The CDR3 covers 12 residues. In DNA, the CDR3 is TGTGCCTGGCGCAGTGGGTTGGTTGGCTACACCTTC. Translating it yields CAWRSGLVGYTF.

This sequence joins TRBV29-1 and TRBJ2-2; TRBD2 matches at 12 bases. This CDR3 is 17 amino acids long. Germline V gives CDR1 SQVTM, CDR2 ANQGSEA. V was pared by 1 base and J by 4 bases, with 7 bases of the junction left unmatched. This CDR3 is CSVEGPLAGGITGELFF. The CDR3 region has the DNA TGCAGCGTTGAAGGACCCCTAGCGGGGGGGATCACCGGGGAGCTGTTTTTT.

This clone came up once. V usage is TRBV29-1 and J usage is TRBJ2-3; D is unresolved. Germline values: CDR1 SQVTM, CDR2 ANQGSEA. Trimming removed 0 bases at V and 1 base at J, with 11 bases between. The CDR3 is 15 residues long. In DNA form, the CDR3 reads TGCAGCGTTGAAGACCCCATGAGTCGCACAGATACGCAGTATTTT. Its translation: CSVEDPMSRTDTQYF.

The chain is built from TRBV9 and TRBJ1-2; TRBD1 matches 11 bases. The CDR3 is 14 amino acids. The germline V gene encodes CDR1 SGDLS and CDR2 YYNGEE. Trimming removed 3 bases from V and 6 bases from J; junction bases left unmatched: 4. The chain's CDR3 is CASSARTGGHGYTF. The DNA for the CDR3 is TGTGCCAGCAGCGCCCGGACAGGGGGCCATGGCTACACCTTC.

The rearrangement joins TRBV19 to TRBJ1-4; 9 bases are shared with TRBD1. The junction had 6 bases not matched to a gene; V was cut back by 6 bases and J by 7 bases. The CDR3 has 14 amino acids. CDR1 and CDR2 (germline): LNHDA, SQIVND (reference sequence). CDR3 DNA: TGTGCCAGTAGCATGACAGGGGGGGGTGAAAAACTGTTTTTT. It codes for CASSMTGGGEKLFF.

This chain joins TRBV15 and TRBJ2-7; no definite D call. There are 16 residues in the CDR3. V was trimmed by 0 bases and J by 4 bases, leaving 16 bases between them. Germline V CDR1 and CDR2: LNHNV, YYDKDF (reference sequence). As DNA, the CDR3 is TGTGCCACCAGCAGAGATCCGGATTTCCTACCGTACGAGCAGTACTTC. It specifies CATSRDPDFLPYEQYF.

The V call is TRBV6-1, the J call TRBJ2-4; D not resolved. V was clipped by 3 bases and J by 0 bases, with 9 bases between them. Germline-derived CDR1 and CDR2 are MNHNS and SASEGT. The CDR3 runs to 15 residues. The CDR3 DNA follows: TGTGCCAGCAGTGAGGTGTCACTAGCCAAAAACATTCAGTACTTC. Residues: CASSEVSLAKNIQYF.

This clone was seen more than once but under ten times. The V gene is TRBV7-2, the J gene TRBJ1-6; the match to TRBD1 covers 9 bases. Germline values: CDR1 SGHTA, CDR2 FQGNSA. The CDR3 length is 15 residues. Trimming removed 4 bases from V and 7 bases from J; junction bases left unmatched: 5. The CDR3 region has the DNA TGTGCCAGCAGCTCCCAACAGGGGGCAAATTCACCCCTCCACTTT. It yields the protein CASSSQQGANSPLHF.

The V call is TRBV2, the J call TRBJ2-4; TRBD1 or TRBD2 may be the D gene (7 bases each). Germline V gene data show CDR1 as SNHLY and CDR2 as FYNNEI. Trimming shortened V by 7 bases and J by 6 bases, and 16 bases separated the two germline ends. CDR3 length: 14 amino acids. The CDR3 region is CASTQGGGGNIQYF. As DNA, the CDR3 is TGTGCCAGCACCCAGGGAGGGGGCGGAAACATTCAGTACTTC.

The chain couples TRBV9 to TRBJ2-4; 14 nucleotides match TRBD2. V was pared by 4 bases and J by 5 bases, with 5 bases of the junction left unmatched. The CDR3 totals 16 residues. CDR1 is SGDLS and CDR2 is YYNGEE in the germline V gene. CDR3 in amino acids: CASSPRLAGGQNIQYF. The CDR3 DNA sequence: TGTGCCAGCAGCCCCCGACTAGCGGGGGGGCAAAACATTCAGTACTTC.

This clone was detected only a few times. The chain has TRBV7-6 and TRBJ1-1; perhaps TRBD1 as D (5 bases). The CDR3 is made up of 14 amino acids. Germline V gives CDR1 SGHVS, CDR2 FNYEAQ. The germline V and J ends were trimmed by 5 bases and 5 bases, with 15 bases remaining between them. Written as DNA, the CDR3 is TGTGCCAGCAGCGGGGCAACGGACGGAACTGAAGCTTTCTTT. This sequence encodes CASSGATDGTEAFF.

The chain is built from TRBV7-9 and TRBJ1-1; the D gene is possibly TRBD1 (6 bases). Trimming took off 7 bases at V and 5 bases at J, with 11 bases between the two ends. Germline V lookup: CDR1 SEHNR, CDR2 FQNEAQ (reference sequence). The CDR3 has 12 amino acids. CDR3: CASNRGETEAFF. CDR3 DNA: TGTGCCAGCAATAGGGGGGAGACTGAAGCTTTCTTT.

The V gene is TRBV6-4, the J gene TRBJ2-3, with D possibly TRBD1 on 7 matching bases. The CDR3 totals 13 residues. Trimming cost V 8 bases and J 2 bases, with 11 bases left between them. Per the germline V gene, CDR1 is MRHNA and CDR2 is SNTAGT. This CDR3 is CASAGTVTDTQYF. In DNA, the CDR3 is TGTGCCAGCGCGGGGACAGTCACAGATACGCAGTATTTT.